The T cell receptor beta chain described here comes from a study of cytomegalovirus exposure and HLA in healthy donors (dated by TCRdb to 2016 to 2017). Regarding the complete study: An earlier analysis of 587 of the donors reported approximately 260 Gb of sequence data and roughly 120 million unique TCR beta sequences obtained from some 170 million T cells. Approximately 310 gigabases of sequencing data and tens of millions of unique TCR sequences were included in an early release covering roughly 700 HLA-typed donors. The genetic ancestry cluster associated with self-reported Caucasian donors included about four fifths of the roughly 390 genotyped donors. The study aimed to test whether cataloging public T cell receptors could reveal signatures of past pathogen exposure. Using immunosequencing, the study profiled T cell repertoires from around 680 subjects and related those repertoires to cytomegalovirus serostatus. In addition to the first cohort of 650 to 800 subjects, a separate validation cohort of over 90 different subjects was used. High-throughput TCR immunosequencing, statistical association of individual TCRs with disease status, and machine learning were combined to predict cytomegalovirus infection status. A later analysis re-examined previously published TCR beta repertoires from hundreds of donors and added high-resolution HLA genotyping to investigate patterns of TCR occurrence. Rather than using new phenotypic data, the later analysis identified candidate immune exposures from TCR beta sequences and from how often those sequences occurred across donors. To decide whether each TCR beta V gene segment behaved as functional or pseudogenic, an earlier analysis of approximately 620 of the donors relied on high-throughput TCR beta sequencing. Alongside the repertoire data, information on donor age, sex, ethnicity and CMV serostatus was compiled. In a later genetic analysis, genome-wide SNP genotypes for about 65% of the roughly 670 donors were used, and that subset was treated as a discovery cohort. All discovery cohort repertoires had been generated on a single sequencing platform. HLA typing covered class I and class II loci at four-digit resolution. The number of typed donors differed by locus: roughly 629-630 for A, B, C, DRB1 and DQB1; 500 to 550 for DQA1; 600 to 610 for DPA1; and around 450 for DPB1. Four to six DR-DQ haplotypes were handled as single units for association and clustering, since linkage in the cohort was strong. On average, around 230,000 unique TCR beta nucleotide sequences were sequenced per donor among about 400 genotyped donors of the cohort, with 15% to 20% of those sequences being non-productive. What the work shows at the level of the full study, not this receptor alone: The classifier was reported to diagnose cytomegalovirus status with high specificity and sensitivity in both the original cohort and the validation cohort. The authors suggested that the approach could potentially be extended to other disease states and immunological phenotypes. In a later genetic analysis, fewer N-insertions in productive TCRs were reported among donors in an Asian-associated ancestry cluster than the roughly 700-donor mean. Immune exposure information for the cohort was limited to CMV serostatus. Correlated functional status among segregating V segments might reflect linkage disequilibrium, but an unknown experimental factor could not be ruled out. Because counts were too low, fewer than 20 rarely observed V segments, including chromosome 9 orphons, were excluded from the earlier analysis of several hundred of the donors. Most TCR sequences were observed very rarely across donors, whereas some public TCRs were present in many individuals. In a later analysis, most CMV-associated TCR beta chains were found to appear HLA-restricted, with HLA associations seemingly driven largely by CMV exposure. In vitro tests confirmed that a few of the cytomegalovirus-associated TCR beta chains recognize cytomegalovirus antigens. A group of highly shared sequence variants was considered likely to be a technical artifact of the sequencing pipeline. In a later analysis, TCR association rates were found to vary across HLA loci, with the most associated TCRs seen for DRB1 alleles and the fewest for HLA-C alleles. When HLA alleles, especially DR and DQ, strongly co-occurred, TCR associations were difficult to assign to individual alleles. An earlier analysis of several hundred of the donors showed that most TCR beta V segments appeared in productive rearrangements either about 87% or about 30% of the time, which broadly matched IMGT annotations. Several of the top co-occurrence clusters appeared to be linked to parvovirus B19, influenza, CMV and Epstein-Barr virus, according to a later analysis. A later genetic analysis associated a missense DCLRE1C variant with V-gene and J-gene trimming of TCR beta chains, and an independent cohort replicated the association. At a false discovery rate of 0.05, a later analysis linked fewer than 20,000 TCR beta sequences to specific HLA alleles. Because the 87-base-pair reads could not distinguish some IMGT-functional V segments, including TRBV6-2 and TRBV6-3, those segments were excluded. Roughly uniform sequencing depth across donors was assumed in presence/absence analyses, although this assumption may not hold. A further reported finding was that TCR beta sequences accurately predicted the HLA-A and HLA-B alleles for most subjects in the first cohort. HLA typing was unavailable for some donors at each locus, so association tests used only the typed subset. Compared with equally common non-associated chains, HLA-associated TCR beta chains in a later analysis were more clonally expanded and had lower generation probabilities. A total of roughly 160 TCR beta chains were listed by the study as associated with cytomegalovirus. In this cohort, only TCR beta chains were sequenced, and detectable features were limited by the absence of alpha or paired-chain data.

The cysteine opens and the phenylalanine closes a CDR3 of 13 amino acids. Only the CDR3 portion is preserved as DNA: 39 bases, with reading frame beginning at the first base. Sequences KGHSH (CDR1) and LQKENI (CDR2) are obtained from the germline V gene. Compared with germline, V lacks 3 bases and J lacks 7 bases; bases without a gene match: 5. The library was prepared using the immunoSEQ multiplex PCR assay. A mixture of 60 forward primers for TCR Vbeta segments and 13 reverse primers for TCR Jbeta segments was used in the multiplex PCR. A multiplex PCR assay on genomic DNA amplified the CDR3 region of rearranged TCR beta genes. Amplified TCR beta libraries were sequenced as 87-base-pair reads on the Illumina HiSeq System. The published analysis was carried out like this. In a later analysis, tens of millions of unique TCR beta chains were counted across the 650 to 750 repertoires, and about 9.9 million of these chains were shared by at least two donors. Raw reads were error-corrected and collapsed into unique sequences by a nearest-neighbor algorithm in which closely related sequences were merged to remove PCR and sequencing errors. Alignment of CDR3 sequences to IMGT reference sequences was used to assign V, D and J gene segments. For a sequence to be retained, at least a six-nucleotide match to both a V gene segment and a J gene segment was required. A rearrangement counted as productive if the CDR3 had no stop codons and remained in frame with V and J, and every other rearrangement counted as non-productive. Following IMGT convention, CDR3 was defined as the stretch from the second conserved V-encoded cysteine up to the conserved J-encoded phenylalanine. Sequences without an unambiguous match to a single V gene segment were excluded from the earlier analysis of about 630 of the donors. In an earlier analysis of 587 of the donors, V segments were called functional above 56.7% productive rearrangements and were called segregating when the between-donor standard deviation exceeded 5%. A statistical classification framework was built for diagnosing cytomegalovirus status from the catalog of TCR beta chain sequences. In a later analysis, V and J genes were assigned by comparing TCR nucleotide sequences against IMGT/GENE-DB human TR gene sequences. Using the TCRdist pipeline, a later analysis assigned CDR3 sequences along with most-parsimonious VDJ recombination scenarios. In a later analysis, every TCR beta chain was defined by the combination of its CDR3 amino acid sequence and its V-gene family, and reads without a unique V-gene family were dropped. As a way to deal with suspected cross-contamination and a sequencing artifact, a later analysis dropped 450 to 700 nucleotide sequences that were highly shared and had low generation probability. In a later analysis, a clonal expansion index for each public chain was calculated from normalized within-repertoire ranks of inferred template counts. Generation probabilities in a later analysis came from a VDJ recombination model fitted to out-of-frame rearrangements, and those results were checked against IGoR. A later analysis scored TCR-TCR, TCR-HLA and TCR-CMV co-occurrence with hypergeometric tests, applying a repertoire-size bias correction to TCR pairs. In a later analysis, false discovery rates were estimated by permuting HLA or CMV assignments 20 times. A later analysis grouped co-occurring TCRs with DBSCAN, adding TCRdist sequence similarity when clustering within HLA-allele-positive subsets. Repertoires with fewer than 30,000 or more than 120,000 public chains, plus five repertoires with anomalous nucleotide sharing, were excluded from co-occurrence clustering. Entries here come from immuneACCESS through TCRdb and include only in-frame sequences with V and J called. Some clones fail to appear in such tables; in the studies checked, an unresolved V gene covers under half of the shortfall, and the cause of the remainder is unknown. V, J and clone size are those of that table, while D and trimming were read from the DNA. The sample table records 250,000 to 350,000 clones; roughly 89% of these occur just once. The ten largest clonotypes hold roughly 4% of the sample.

In total, just over 650 healthy bone marrow donors made up the cohort. Cohort members were all nominally healthy when sampled, although unrecorded immune exposures were likely present. The donor was CMV seropositive and was included in the group of some 290 seropositive cohort members. A peripheral blood sample was provided by each donor, and peripheral blood mononuclear cells were used for TCR beta sequencing. The Qiagen DNeasy Blood Extraction Kit was used to extract genomic DNA from the blood cell samples. A note on this clone: Its target antigen remains unknown. It has no much larger one-base neighbor in the sample; base qualities were not kept.

The specimen was PBMCs. The chain is made from TRBV18 and TRBJ1-2; 7 bases in the middle match TRBD1. This sequence was found in a man in his forties in good health and CMV-seropositive. The nucleotides are TGTGCCAGCTCACCCCCAGGGGGAAGTGGCTACACCTTC. Translated, it reads CASSPPGGSGYTF.